These T cell receptor beta chains were read from a single sample in a study of blood T cell repertoires in COVID-19. Here immunoSEQ multiplex PCR was the method, and the copy in TCRdb shows in-frame clones only, minus some. The sample includes 380,000 or so clones, 65% to 90% of them seen just once. Source material: peripheral blood. The receptors originated from a woman aged 60 to 75 with COVID-19, enrolled during active disease. CDR3s include the opening cysteine and the closing phenylalanine or tryptophan. D genes are given only for firm matches. Not all rows give a size; the values are once, few, many and, for expanded clones, a class.

V	size	D	J	CDR3	DNA
TRBV12-5	once	NA	TRBJ1-1	CASALNLAGGDTEAFF	TGTGCTAGTGCCCTGAATCTGGCGGGGGGCGACACTGAAGCTTTCTTT
TRBV5-4	NA	NA	TRBJ1-2	CVLTDLYGYTF	TGTGTCTTGACAGACCTATATGGCTACACCTTC
TRBV3-1/TRBV3-2	NA	NA	TRBJ2-7	CASRRSIEHHEQYF	TGTGCCAGCAGGAGATCGATCGAGCACCACGAGCAGTACTTC
TRBV3-1/TRBV3-2	many	NA	TRBJ2-7	CASSQGPPRTYEQYF	TGTGCCAGCAGCCAAGGGCCGCCTCGCACCTACGAGCAGTACTTC
TRBV29-1	NA	NA	TRBJ1-1	CSSQVGVMLNTEAFF	TGCAGCTCACAGGTTGGGGTAATGCTGAACACTGAAGCTTTCTTT
TRBV6-2/TRBV6-3	NA	NA	TRBJ2-3	CASSRPAGDTQYF	TGTGCCAGCAGCCGTCCAGCGGGAGATACGCAGTATTTT
TRBV25-1	NA	NA	TRBJ1-1	CASSDGGSTEAFF	TGTGCCAGCAGTGACGGGGGTTCCACTGAAGCTTTCTTT
TRBV25-1	NA	TRBD2	TRBJ2-3	CASSELKTSEDTDTQYF	TGTGCCAGCAGTGAATTAAAAACTAGCGAGGACACAGATACGCAGTATTTT
TRBV14	NA	NA	TRBJ2-1	CASSQDGSYNEQFF	TGTGCCAGCAGCCAAGACGGTTCCTACAATGAGCAGTTCTTC
TRBV4-3	NA	NA	TRBJ2-1	CASSQVRSLGGEQFF	TGCGCCAGCAGCCAAGTTCGCAGCCTAGGGGGTGAGCAGTTCTTC
TRBV7-8	NA	TRBD1	TRBJ1-5	CASTPGQGIQPQHF	TGTGCCAGCACCCCTGGACAGGGGATTCAGCCCCAGCATTTT
TRBV9	NA	NA	TRBJ2-7	CASSPSGGYSYEQYF	TGTGCCAGCAGCCCCTCCGGCGGTTACTCCTACGAGCAGTACTTC
TRBV19	NA	TRBD1	TRBJ1-1	CASSIRPWTGSEAFF	TGTGCCAGTAGTATACGCCCGTGGACAGGGTCTGAAGCTTTCTTT
TRBV10-2	NA	NA	TRBJ2-7	CAPWGYRSKGLHEQYF	TGCGCCCCCTGGGGCTACCGATCAAAAGGGCTCCACGAGCAGTACTTC
TRBV11-2	NA	TRBD1	TRBJ1-3	CASSLQGGSGNTIYF	TGTGCCAGCAGCTTACAGGGGGGCTCTGGAAACACCATATATTTT
TRBV15	NA	NA	TRBJ2-2	CATSSSATGELFF	TGTGCCACCAGCAGTTCAGCGACCGGGGAGCTGTTTTTT